Shown below are 25 T cell receptor beta chains from a single sample sequenced in a study of beta chain features in type 1 diabetes. Every isolated RNA sample was fully reverse transcribed, so sequencing captured expressed TCRB transcripts. TCRdb keeps only in-frame clones here, not all; method: immunoSEQ multiplex PCR. Among under 500,000 clones, approximately 30% were seen once, and the ten largest hold 0.065%. Sequencing was carried out using naive CD4+ T cells from blood. The receptors shown here come from a man between 18 and 35 years old in good health.

This clone was seen only a few times. This chain uses TRBV7-2 with TRBJ1-5, with D perhaps TRBD1 (6 bases). V lost 2 bases to trimming and J lost 1 base, with 9 bases between them. The CDR3 contains 15 residues. Germline V gene sequence: CDR1 SGHTA, CDR2 FQGNSA. CDR3 in DNA: TGTGCCAGCAGCTTACAGAGGGGGAGCAATCAGCCCCAGCATTTT. Protein sequence: CASSLQRGSNQPQHF. Using reference TRBV7-2 and TRBJ1-5 for the parts outside the CDR3, the full variable domain is GAGVSQSPSNKVTEKGKDVELRCDPISGHTALYWYRQSLGQGLEFLIYFQGNSAPDKSGLPSDRFSAERTGGSVSTLTIQRTQQEDSAVYLCASSLQRGSNQPQHFGDGTRLSIL.

The chain is built from TRBV6-5 and TRBJ2-3; 13 nucleotides match TRBD2. V lost 2 bases and J lost 5; bases outside the gene matches: 1. Germline V gene lookup returns CDR1 MNHEY and CDR2 SVGAGI. The CDR3 extends over 15 amino acids. CDR3 sequence (DNA): TGTGCCAGCAGTTACAGGACTAGCGGGGGAGATACGCAGTATTTT. Encoded protein: CASSYRTSGGDTQYF.

The genes are TRBV6-5 and TRBJ1-2; tentatively, D is TRBD1 (5 bases). The germline CDR1 and CDR2 sequences are MNHEY and SVGAGI. The CDR3 length is 14 residues. Trimming removed 6 bases at V and 7 bases at J, with 18 bases between. The CDR3 DNA is TGTGCCAGCAGCCCGTCGACAGCAGAGCGTGGCTACACCTTC. Translated, it gives CASSPSTAERGYTF.

This clone has a handful of counts. The rearrangement uses TRBV30 and TRBJ2-1; weak D call: TRBD2 (5 bases). This CDR3 contains 13 residues. Germline values: CDR1 GTSNPN, CDR2 SVGIG (reference sequence). The V and J ends lost 1 base and 9 bases respectively, with 13 bases between them. The CDR3 here is CAWSAHPSLEQFF. The CDR3 DNA reads TGTGCCTGGAGTGCCCATCCTAGCCTTGAGCAGTTCTTC.

The table lists this clone with a few counts. The genes are TRBV10-3 and TRBJ2-1, with unresolved D. Looked up from germline, CDR1 is ENHRY and CDR2 is SYGVKD. Trimming left V 4 bases short and J 4 bases short, with 5 bases between. The length of the CDR3 is 12 residues. In DNA, the CDR3 is TGTGCCATCAGTGCGATTTACAATGAGCAGTTCTTC. It encodes CAISAIYNEQFF.

The chain couples TRBV18 to TRBJ1-2; 7 positions match TRBD1. The CDR3 length is 14 residues. V was clipped by 5 bases and J by 2 bases; unmatched bases: 5. Germline CDR1 reads KGHSH; CDR2 reads LQKENI. In nucleotides, the CDR3 is TGTGCCAGCTCAGCGGACAGGAACAACTATGGCTACACCTTC. It is translated as CASSADRNNYGYTF. Combining the CDR3 with reference TRBV18 and TRBJ1-2 gives the whole variable domain NAGVMQNPRHLVRRRGQEARLRCSPMKGHSHVYWYRQLPEEGLKFMVYLQKENIIDESGMPKERFSAEFPKEGPSILRIQQVVRGDSAAYFCASSADRNNYGYTFGSGTRLTVV.

This clone was counted a few times. The chain recombines TRBV10-3 with TRBJ2-1, with TRBD2 matching over 8 bases. Trimming cost V 7 bases and J 10 bases; bases outside gene matches: 9. Germline CDR1 is ENHRY and CDR2 is SYGVKD. This CDR3 spans 13 amino acids. This CDR3 reads CAIMGREAAEQFF. CDR3 sequence (DNA): TGTGCCATCATGGGGCGGGAGGCTGCGGAGCAGTTCTTC.

This clone was counted only a few times. J is TRBJ2-5 and V is TRBV7-6; D remains unclear. With 5 bases removed from V and 3 bases from J, the gap between germline ends came to 4 bases. CDR1 and CDR2 from the germline V gene are SGHVS and FNYEAQ. The CDR3 covers 11 residues. In nucleotides, the CDR3 is TGTGCCAGCAGCGAAGAAGAGACCCAGTACTTC. The encoded protein is CASSEEETQYF.

In this sample, this clone turned up a few times. The chain uses TRBV9 and TRBJ2-1, with TRBD2 matching 10 bases. Germline CDR1 SGDLS, CDR2 YYNGEE. V lost 3 bases, J lost 3 bases, and 6 bases stayed unmatched. The CDR3 is made up of 16 amino acids. Here the CDR3 reads CASSDAGTSVYNEQFF. CDR3 DNA sequence: TGTGCCAGCAGCGACGCCGGGACTAGCGTCTACAATGAGCAGTTCTTC.

This clone was counted between two and nine times. The chain couples TRBV25-1 to TRBJ1-2; D gene uncertain. Germline V gene sequence: CDR1 MGHDK, CDR2 SYGVNS. This CDR3 has 12 amino acids. V was trimmed by 4 bases and J by 4 bases, leaving 7 bases between them. The DNA for the CDR3 is TGTGCCAGCAGTGGGATCTTCTATGGCTACACCTTC. This gives the protein CASSGIFYGYTF.

The J gene is TRBJ2-7, the V gene TRBV7-8; D gene unclear. Germline CDR1 reads SGHVS; CDR2 reads FQNEAQ. The CDR3 sequence is 12 residues long. With 5 bases removed from V and 2 bases from J, the gap between germline ends came to 7 bases. The CDR3 sequence is CASSQRAYEQYF. CDR3 DNA sequence: TGTGCCAGCAGCCAACGGGCCTACGAGCAGTACTTC.

The genes are TRBV6-5 and TRBJ2-7; 10 bases line up with TRBD2. CDR1 and CDR2 (germline): MNHEY, SVGAGI. The CDR3 runs 15 residues. V gave up 5 bases and J gave up 0 bases; unmatched junction bases: 4. As DNA, the CDR3 is TGTGCCAGCAGTCAGGGGACTAGCGCCTCCTACGAGCAGTACTTC. Amino acid sequence: CASSQGTSASYEQYF.

The CDR3 loop is CASSFGTRPFF. DNA of the CDR3: TGTGCCAGCAGTTTTGGGACTAGACCGTTCTTC. The chain carries TRBV6-5 and TRBJ2-1, with TRBD2 matching 8 bases. V gave up 4 bases and J gave up 15 bases; unmatched junction bases: 5. Germline lookup yields CDR1 MNHEY and CDR2 SVGAGI. The CDR3 consists of 11 residues.

This clone has just a few counts. V gene TRBV5-1 combines with J gene TRBJ2-7; 10 nucleotides agree with TRBD2. CDR1 is SGHRS, CDR2 YFSETQ, per germline. Trimming at V came to 4 bases and at J to 3 bases, leaving 7 bases not matched to a gene. This CDR3 has 15 residues. CDR3 nucleotide sequence: TGCGCCAGCAGCCTACTAACTAGCGGGAACTACGAGCAGTACTTC. Translated: CASSLLTSGNYEQYF.

This clone was seen a handful of times. The chain joins TRBV6-6 to TRBJ2-5, with 8 bases identical to TRBD1. The junction had 14 bases not matched to a gene; V was cut back by 6 bases and J by 5 bases. Germline assignment: CDR1 MNHNY and CDR2 SVGAGI (reference sequence). CDR3 length: 16 residues. The CDR3 spells CASREKDRVGKETQYF. CDR3 bases: TGTGCCAGCAGGGAAAAGGACAGGGTGGGGAAGGAGACCCAGTACTTC.

This clone occurred a few times. The chain carries TRBV28 and TRBJ1-4; D remains unclear. This CDR3 region has 15 residues. Per the germline V gene, CDR1 is MDHEN and CDR2 is SYDVKM. V lost 2 bases and J 4 bases, leaving 11 bases between the germline ends. The CDR3 protein is CASSLQMGYNEKLFF. CDR3 in DNA: TGTGCCAGCAGTTTACAGATGGGTTATAATGAAAAACTGTTTTTT.

This clone was seen only a few times. This chain connects TRBV28 to TRBJ2-7; D gene uncertain. Germline assignment: CDR1 MDHEN and CDR2 SYDVKM. V lost 2 bases to trimming and J lost 3 bases, with 14 bases between them. This CDR3 contains 15 residues. CDR3 in DNA: TGTGCCAGCAGTTTAGCCCATAATCGGCTCTACGAGCAGTACTTC. Translation gives CASSLAHNRLYEQYF. Together with reference TRBV28 and TRBJ2-7, the CDR3 gives the full variable domain: DVKVTQSSRYLVKRTGEKVFLECVQDMDHENMFWYRQDPGLGLRLIYFSYDVKMKEKGDIPEGYSVSREKKERFSLILESASTNQTSMYLCASSLAHNRLYEQYFGPGTRLTVT.

A word on this clone: Its ends do not fully match the called genes, so a read error is possible. The chain is built from TRBV10-3 and TRBJ2-7, with TRBD1 as a possible D gene (5 bases). CDR1 and CDR2 (germline): ENHRY, SYGVKD. The CDR3 is 11 residues long. This CDR3 reads CAISDGAHVAF. As DNA, the CDR3 is TGTGCCATCAGTGATGGGGCCCACGTAGCCTTC.

This clone has more than one count but fewer than ten. The identical CDR3 is also encoded by other nucleotide sequences in the sample. The chain uses TRBV7-9 and TRBJ1-1; D not resolved. This CDR3 is built from 12 residues. Trimming pared 5 bases from V and 7 bases from J, leaving 11 bases between. Germline V lookup: CDR1 SEHNR, CDR2 FQNEAQ (reference sequence). CDR3 DNA: TGTGCCAGCAGCCCCCGAGGAGTTGAAGCTTTCTTT. This codes for CASSPRGVEAFF.

The chain recombines TRBV9 with TRBJ2-5; 8 nucleotides line up with TRBD2. This CDR3 has 15 amino acids. The V gene end was trimmed by 4 bases and the J gene end by 5 bases; junction bases not matched to a gene: 10. The germline CDR1 and CDR2 sequences are SGDLS and YYNGEE. DNA for the CDR3: TGTGCCAGCAGCCCGCGGTTGGAGCGGGGGGAGACCCAGTACTTC. Translating gives CASSPRLERGETQYF.

This clone turned up a few times. The chain carries TRBV30 and TRBJ2-1, with TRBD2 identical over 8 bases. V was clipped by 6 bases and J by 0 bases; unmatched bases: 1. This CDR3 region has 13 residues. CDR1 GTSNPN and CDR2 SVGIG come from the germline V gene (reference sequence). The CDR3: CACTSGSYNEQFF. CDR3 nucleotide sequence: TGTGCCTGCACTAGCGGCTCCTACAATGAGCAGTTCTTC.

This clone was counted between two and nine times. This chain connects TRBV4-1 to TRBJ1-4, with 8 bases identical to TRBD1. Trimming removed 0 bases from V and 8 bases from J; junction bases left unmatched: 8. This CDR3 contains 16 residues. Per germline, CDR1 MGHRA and CDR2 YSYEKL. The CDR3 DNA is TGCGCCAGCAGCCAAGACCCGGGACAGGCGGGGGAAAAACTGTTTTTT. Its translation is CASSQDPGQAGEKLFF.

The V call is TRBV4-1, the J call TRBJ1-2; D gene ambiguous. The V end was cut by 1 base, the J end by 0 bases, with 9 bases between. The germline gives CDR1 MGHRA, CDR2 YSYEKL. CDR3 size: 15 residues. This chain's CDR3 is CASSQVDTSNYGYTF. The CDR3 DNA reads TGCGCCAGCAGCCAAGTTGACACCTCTAACTATGGCTACACCTTC.

In this sample, this clone turned up a few times. The gene calls are TRBV29-1 and TRBJ1-5, with no clear D. The germline gives CDR1 SQVTM, CDR2 ANQGSEA. The CDR3 runs to 12 residues. V was cut by 0 bases and J by 8 bases, with 8 bases left in between. The DNA of the CDR3 is TGCAGCGTTGAAGAGCCCCCGGAGCCCCAGCATTTT. It is translated as CSVEEPPEPQHF.

This chain connects TRBV4-2 to TRBJ2-7, with TRBD2 matching over 11 bases. This CDR3 has 20 amino acids. Trimming removed 0 bases from V and 4 bases from J; junction bases left unmatched: 17. From germline, CDR1 is LGHNA and CDR2 YNFKEQ. The CDR3 nucleotides are TGTGCCAGCAGCCAAGAGGTAGGGCTAGCGGGAGGAACAGGCGAATACGAGCAGTACTTC. Its translation is CASSQEVGLAGGTGEYEQYF.